These 7 T cell receptor beta chains originate from one sample sequenced in a study of regulatory T cells in long-lasting Graves disease. Library construction for TCR beta used iRepertoire HTBI primers and Arm-PCR of CDR3 regions. TCRdb re-called the multiplex PCR reads with MiXCR, one entry per CDR3 protein. The data show 350,000 to 450,000 distinct CDR3 sequences, around 14% seen once. Time point indicated: newly diagnosed GD, antithyroid drugs for less than 3 months. PBMCs provided the RNA from which the TCR library was made. The same data also contributed to another study, on T cells in Graves' hyperthyroidism and ophthalmopathy.

The sample was peripheral blood mononuclear cells (PBMCs), taken at new diagnosis, from a patient treated with antithyroid drugs. The receptors stem from a woman in her 30s with Graves disease.

The chain combines TRBV19 with TRBJ1-1, with 7 bases aligning to TRBD1. Germline CDR1 is LNHDA and CDR2 is SQIVND (reference sequence). J lost 4 bases, V lost 5 bases, and 4 bases had no gene match. This CDR3 contains 13 residues. The CDR3 region has the DNA TGTGCCAGTAGTTCCCACAGGGGCACTGAAGCTTTCTTT. Translating gives CASSSHRGTEAFF.

The chain joins TRBV20-1 to TRBJ2-7, with a weak D call TRBD1 (6 bases). V was pared by 6 bases and J by 5 bases, with 20 bases between. CDR1 and CDR2 (germline): DFQATT, SNEGSKA (reference sequence). The CDR3 totals 14 residues. This CDR3 is CSAWRRGFGHEQYF. In DNA form, the CDR3 reads TGCAGTGCGTGGAGAAGGGGGTTCGGCCACGAGCAGTACTTC.

The table lists this clonotype with many counts. The V and J genes are TRBV29-1 and TRBJ1-1; D is uncertain. The CDR3 runs to 12 residues. In germline, CDR1 is SQVTM, CDR2 ANQGSEA. Trimming stripped 2 bases from V and 4 bases from J, with 8 bases between. CDR3 loop: CSVERVGTEAFF. CDR3 DNA sequence: TGCAGCGTTGAACGCGTCGGCACTGAAGCTTTCTTT.

In regard to this clonotype: At one of its ends the junction is not consistent with the germline gene, which may arise from a read error. The chain employs TRBV11-1 and TRBJ1-6; perhaps TRBD1 as D (6 bases). The CDR3 runs 16 residues. Per germline, CDR1 SGHAT and CDR2 FQDESV (reference sequence). The CDR3 coding sequence is TGTGCCAGCAGCTACACACCTACAGGGAGTGGTTCACCCCCCCACTTT. As protein: CASSYTPTGSGSPPHF.

Ten or more counts support this clonotype. This chain connects TRBV24-1 to TRBJ1-1; 7 bases agree with TRBD1. This CDR3 is built from 14 residues. The ends lost 7 bases at V and 6 bases at J; junction bases unmatched: 10. Germline V gives CDR1 KGHDR, CDR2 SFDVKD. This CDR3 reads CATSPGGRYSEAFF. CDR3 DNA sequence: TGTGCCACCAGCCCAGGGGGGAGATATTCTGAAGCTTTCTTT.

Concerning this clonotype itself: The junction departs from the called germline gene at one end, perhaps through a read error. The chain joins TRBV2 to TRBJ1-1, with 12 nucleotides matching TRBD1. Germline V gene sequence: CDR1 SNHLY, CDR2 FYNNEI. The CDR3 runs to 17 residues. The CDR3 spells CASSFRDRGRGNTEALF. The CDR3 DNA sequence: TGTGCCAGCAGTTTCCGGGACAGGGGGCGAGGGAACACTGAAGCTCTCTTT.

Ten or more counts support this clonotype. V is TRBV7-2 and J is TRBJ2-3; 9 nucleotides line up with TRBD2. This CDR3 is built from 15 residues. In germline, CDR1 is SGHTA, CDR2 FQGNSA. Unmatched junction bases numbered 8, after V lost 4 bases and J lost 6 bases. The CDR3 DNA sequence: TGTGCCAGCAGCTGGGGCGGGAGGGCGGAGGATACGCAGTATTTT. This translates into CASSWGGRAEDTQYF.